The T cell receptor (beta chain) described here comes from a study of blood T cell repertoires in COVID-19. Study-wide background: Material from acute and convalescent COVID-19 was sourced from the United States, Italy and Spain. Sources were T cells, B-cell-depleted T cells, or PBMCs; the material itself was cDNA or gDNA.

The Seattle site enrolled patients during active infection and followed them longitudinally. V was shortened by 5 bases and J by 4 bases, with 17 bases between the two germline ends. The CDR3 has 15 amino acids. The V gene's germline CDR1 is MNHEY and CDR2 SMNVEV (reference sequence). The method was immunoSEQ multiplex PCR; TCRdb's version includes in-frame clones alone and lacks a portion of them. The data show about 11,000 clones, with approximately 70% seen just once and 6% to 7% held by the top ten. This chain connects TRBV27 to TRBJ1-1, with a weak D call TRBD1 (6 bases). This clonotype originated in a man aged 60-69 years with COVID-19, enrolled during active disease. The source material was peripheral blood. CDR3 region: CASSPRTVLATEAFF. As DNA, the CDR3 is TGTGCCAGCAGTCCCAGGACAGTACTGGCCACTGAAGCTTTCTTT.